This is a list of T cell receptor beta chains from one sample in a study of shared clonotypes between healthy human individuals. Assay: immunoSEQ multiplex PCR; the TCRdb copy retains only in-frame clones and omits some. Of about half a million clones in the sample, roughly 80% were seen once. Sequencing was done on a sample of PBMCs. These receptors were collected from a middle-aged woman in good health. Some clones in this sample may be carry-over from other donors' samples. Each CDR3 is given with its conserved first and last residue. A D gene is named only where the DNA matches it firmly. Not all rows give a size; the values are once, few, many and, for expanded clones, a class.

d_call | j_call | v_call | cdr3_length | clone_size | cdr3_aa | cdr3_nt
TRBD2 | TRBJ2-7 | TRBV9 | 12 | NA | CASSPGGWEQYF | TGTGCCAGCAGTCCCGGGGGGTGGGAGCAGTACTTC
NA | TRBJ2-3 | TRBV25-1 | 13 | NA | CASSAGGADTQYF | TGTGCCAGTAGTGCTGGAGGAGCAGATACGCAGTATTTT
NA | TRBJ2-7 | TRBV9 | 16 | NA | CASSVGWLAPSYEQYF | TGTGCCAGCAGCGTAGGTTGGTTAGCTCCTTCCTACGAGCAGTACTTC
NA | TRBJ2-7 | TRBV29-1 | 15 | NA | CSVSGSRDLSYEQYF | TGCAGCGTTTCGGGTAGTCGGGATTTGAGCTACGAGCAGTACTTC
TRBD1 | TRBJ1-5 | TRBV5-8 | 15 | NA | CASSFRGQAYQPQHF | TGTGCCAGCAGCTTTAGGGGACAGGCTTATCAGCCCCAGCATTTT
NA | TRBJ1-5 | TRBV5-6 | 13 | NA | CASSLAPHQPQHF | TGTGCCAGCAGCTTGGCGCCACATCAGCCCCAGCATTTT
NA | TRBJ2-3 | TRBV18 | 16 | few | CASSPWGTPSTDTQYF | TGTGCCAGCTCACCATGGGGCACACCTAGCACAGATACGCAGTATTTT
NA | TRBJ2-7 | TRBV7-2 | 15 | NA | CASSLDQDPIYEQYF | TGTGCCAGCAGCTTAGATCAGGACCCCATCTACGAGCAGTACTTC
TRBD1 | TRBJ2-7 | TRBV27 | 17 | NA | CASSLLPTGQGSYEQYF | TGTGCCAGCAGTCTTTTACCGACCGGACAGGGATCCTACGAGCAGTACTTC
TRBD1 | TRBJ2-7 | TRBV28 | 19 | NA | CASSVPGTGGVFLSYEQYF | TGTGCCAGCAGTGTTCCCGGGACAGGGGGCGTTTTTTTGTCCTACGAGCAGTACTTC
NA | TRBJ2-4 | TRBV7-2 | 13 | few | CASSLIPGNIQYF | TGTGCCAGCAGCTTAATCCCCGGCAACATTCAGTACTTC
NA | TRBJ2-5 | TRBV29-1 | 11 | NA | CSVGSEETQYF | TGCAGCGTTGGGAGCGAGGAGACCCAGTACTTC
TRBD2 | TRBJ2-1 | TRBV6-5 | 15 | once | CASRPTKRERYEQFF | TGTGCCAGCAGGCCCACCAAGCGGGAGCGGTATGAGCAGTTCTTC
TRBD1 | TRBJ2-1 | TRBV7-2 | 14 | NA | CASRTGGYEKEQFF | TGTGCCAGCAGAACAGGGGGTTACGAGAAAGAGCAGTTCTTC
TRBD1 | TRBJ2-7 | TRBV20-1 | 11 | once | CSARQGYEQYF | TGCAGTGCGAGACAGGGTTACGAGCAGTACTTC
NA | TRBJ2-5 | TRBV15 | 15 | NA | CATSRDPGPQETQYF | TGTGCCACCAGCAGAGATCCGGGACCCCAAGAGACCCAGTACTTC